The clone carrying this TCR beta chain came up a few times. Per the original methods: Amplifying reference gene primers gave estimates of nucleated cell counts. Only in-frame clones appear in the TCRdb table, and some are missing; sequencing was by immunoSEQ multiplex PCR. V and J calls and clone size are as listed in that table; D and trimming were resolved from the DNA. The sample lists a few hundred thousand clones, approximately 81% seen once, with about 6.9% in the top ten. Clinical history reported by participants formed the basis on which cohorts were assigned. In the 2 weeks before study entry, exposed participants met a COVID-19 case, which was PCR-confirmed or clinician-diagnosed. The source of the sample is a study of blood T cell repertoires in COVID-19. Overall study: PBMCs, B-cell-depleted T cells, or T cells were the source of the cDNA or gDNA that made up the material.

The germline V gene encodes CDR1 LGHDT and CDR2 YNNKEL (reference sequence). Unmatched junction bases numbered 6, after V lost 4 bases and J lost 4 bases. The CDR3 is 15 amino acids. This TCR came from a woman aged 50 to 65 who had been exposed to COVID-19. Sequencing was carried out using PBMCs or T cells enriched from blood (not recorded which). The chain recombines TRBV3-1 (or the pseudogene TRBV3-2) with TRBJ2-1, with 8 positions matching TRBD2. DNA of the CDR3: TGTGCCAGCAGCCGGGCTAGCGGGCCGTACAATGAGCAGTTCTTC. Encoded protein: CASSRASGPYNEQFF.